In this sample, the clone carrying this T cell receptor beta chain turned up many times. Its cognate antigen is unknown. This entry belongs to a study of identical twins. General study points: Compared with models, monozygotic twins showed more out-of-frame TCR alpha sharing.

The CDR3 is 20 residues long. Germline CDR1 SGHAT, CDR2 FQDESV (reference sequence). J gave up 5 bases and V 2 bases, and 17 bases lay outside the gene matches. A universal primer site was incorporated via template switching, and the cDNA contained unique molecular identifiers. Using its own MiXCR run on the 5' RACE reads, TCRdb lists one record per CDR3 protein. The sample consists of approximately 620,000 distinct CDR3 sequences, less than 10% of them appearing once. The sample was also linked to a second study, of yellow fever vaccine responses in identical twins.

This TCR came from a woman between 18 and 29 years old in good health. Material for sequencing was PBMCs. The rearrangement uses TRBV11-1 and TRBJ2-3, with 12 bases fitting TRBD2. The CDR3 DNA is TGTGCCAGCAGCTTACAGGGCTATTCCTCTAGCGGGAGGGCCTTAGATACGCAGTATTTT. Amino acid sequence: CASSLQGYSSSGRALDTQYF.